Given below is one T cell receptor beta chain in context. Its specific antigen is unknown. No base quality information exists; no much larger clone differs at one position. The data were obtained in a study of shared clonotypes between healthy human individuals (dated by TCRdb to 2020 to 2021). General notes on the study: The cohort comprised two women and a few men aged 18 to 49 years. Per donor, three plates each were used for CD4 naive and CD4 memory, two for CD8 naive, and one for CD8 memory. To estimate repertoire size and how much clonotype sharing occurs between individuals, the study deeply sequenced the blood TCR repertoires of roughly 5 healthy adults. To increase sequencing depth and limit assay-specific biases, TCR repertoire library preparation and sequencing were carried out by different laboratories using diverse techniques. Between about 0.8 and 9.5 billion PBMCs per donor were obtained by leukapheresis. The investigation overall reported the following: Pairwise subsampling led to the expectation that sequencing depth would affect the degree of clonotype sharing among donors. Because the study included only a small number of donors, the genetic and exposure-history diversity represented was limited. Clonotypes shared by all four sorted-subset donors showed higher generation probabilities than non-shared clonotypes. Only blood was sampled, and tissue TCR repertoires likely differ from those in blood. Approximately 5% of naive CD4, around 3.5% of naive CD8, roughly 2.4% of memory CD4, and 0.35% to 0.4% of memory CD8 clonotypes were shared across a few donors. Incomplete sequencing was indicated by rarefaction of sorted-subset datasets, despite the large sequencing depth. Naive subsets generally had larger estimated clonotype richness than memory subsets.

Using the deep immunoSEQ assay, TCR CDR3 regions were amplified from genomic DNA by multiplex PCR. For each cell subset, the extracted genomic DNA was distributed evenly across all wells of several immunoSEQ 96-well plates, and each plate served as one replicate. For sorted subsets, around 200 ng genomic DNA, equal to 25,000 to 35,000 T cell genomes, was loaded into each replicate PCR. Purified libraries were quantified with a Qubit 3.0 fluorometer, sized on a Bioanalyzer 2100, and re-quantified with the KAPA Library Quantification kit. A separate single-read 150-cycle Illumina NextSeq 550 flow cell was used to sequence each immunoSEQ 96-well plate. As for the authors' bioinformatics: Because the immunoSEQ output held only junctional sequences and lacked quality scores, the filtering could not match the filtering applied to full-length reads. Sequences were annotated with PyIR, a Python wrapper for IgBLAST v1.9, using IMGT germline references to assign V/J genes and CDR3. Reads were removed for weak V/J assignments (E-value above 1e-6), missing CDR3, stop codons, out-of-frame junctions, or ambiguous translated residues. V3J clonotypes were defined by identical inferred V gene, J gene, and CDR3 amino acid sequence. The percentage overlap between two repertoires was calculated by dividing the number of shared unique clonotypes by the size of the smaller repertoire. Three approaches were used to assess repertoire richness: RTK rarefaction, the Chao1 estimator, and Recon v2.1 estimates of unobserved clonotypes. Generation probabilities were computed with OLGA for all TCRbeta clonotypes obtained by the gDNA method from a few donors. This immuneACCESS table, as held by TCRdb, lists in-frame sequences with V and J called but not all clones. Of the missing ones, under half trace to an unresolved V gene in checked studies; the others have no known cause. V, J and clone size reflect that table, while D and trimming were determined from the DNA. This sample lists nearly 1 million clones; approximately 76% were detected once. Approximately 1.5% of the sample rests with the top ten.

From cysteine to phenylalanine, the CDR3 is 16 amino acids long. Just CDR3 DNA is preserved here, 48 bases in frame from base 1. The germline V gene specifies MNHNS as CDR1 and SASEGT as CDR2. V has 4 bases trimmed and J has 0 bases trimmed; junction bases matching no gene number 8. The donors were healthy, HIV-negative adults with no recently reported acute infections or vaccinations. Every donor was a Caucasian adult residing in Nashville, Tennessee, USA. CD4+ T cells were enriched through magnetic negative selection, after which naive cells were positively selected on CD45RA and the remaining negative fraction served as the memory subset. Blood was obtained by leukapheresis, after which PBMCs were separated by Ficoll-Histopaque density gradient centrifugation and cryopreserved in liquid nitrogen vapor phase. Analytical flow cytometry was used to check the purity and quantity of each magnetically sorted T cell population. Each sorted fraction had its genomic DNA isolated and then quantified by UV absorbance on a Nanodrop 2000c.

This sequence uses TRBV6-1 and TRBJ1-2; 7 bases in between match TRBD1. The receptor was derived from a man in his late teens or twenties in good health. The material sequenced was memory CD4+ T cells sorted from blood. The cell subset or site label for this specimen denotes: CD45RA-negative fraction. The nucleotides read TGTGCCAGCAGTGTAACAGGGGTCGTGACTAACTATGGCTACACCTTC. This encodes CASSVTGVVTNYGYTF.